One and the same sample provided the 17 T cell receptor beta chains below, sequenced in a study of cytomegalovirus exposure and HLA in healthy donors. PCR amplification relied on 60 Vbeta primers (plus 13 Jbeta primers). Here immunoSEQ multiplex PCR was the method, and the copy in TCRdb shows in-frame clones only, minus some. The sample contains roughly 100,000 clones, roughly 13% of which appear only once. Sequencing was performed on PBMCs. These receptors all stem from a man in his forties in good health and CMV-seropositive.

V gene TRBV12-5 combines with J gene TRBJ1-4; 12 bases are shared with TRBD1. Germline CDR1 LGHNT, CDR2 FRNRAP. Trimming cost V 6 bases and J 1 base; bases outside gene matches: 3. CDR3 length: 16 residues. CDR3 amino acids: CASGRDRGLTNEKLFF. The CDR3 DNA reads as TGTGCTAGTGGCCGGGACAGGGGGCTAACTAATGAAAAACTGTTTTTT.

The genes are TRBV7-9 and TRBJ2-1; 9 nucleotides agree with TRBD2. Germline-derived CDR1 and CDR2 are SEHNR and FQNEAQ (reference sequence). CDR3 size: 16 residues. V dropped 1 base and J dropped 7; count of bases not matched to a gene: 8. CDR3 in DNA: TGTGCCAGCAGCTTAGTAATCGCGGGGGGGACTAATGAGCAGTTCTTC. This sequence encodes CASSLVIAGGTNEQFF.

This clone was recorded a few times. The V call is TRBV2, the J call TRBJ2-7; D is uncertain. The V end lost 4 bases, the J end lost 4 bases, and 5 bases lay between the germline ends. This CDR3 region has 11 residues. Germline V gene lookup returns CDR1 SNHLY and CDR2 FYNNEI. In DNA form, the CDR3 reads TGTGCCAGCAGTGCAGGTTACGAGCAGTACTTC. It specifies CASSAGYEQYF.

This clone was detected only once. The V gene is TRBV28, the J gene TRBJ2-2; 7 bases line up with TRBD1. Unmatched junction bases numbered 8, after V lost 4 bases and J lost 0 bases. This CDR3 spans 17 amino acids. Per germline, CDR1 MDHEN and CDR2 SYDVKM. CDR3 nucleotides: TGTGCCAGCAGTTCCCCGGGACAGAGAGCGAACACCGGGGAGCTGTTTTTT. Translated: CASSSPGQRANTGELFF.

In its sample, this clone was seen a few times. This chain links TRBV27 with TRBJ2-7; D may be TRBD1 (6 bases). Trimming removed 2 bases at V and 6 bases at J, with 17 bases between. The CDR3 covers 15 residues. Germline V gives CDR1 MNHEY, CDR2 SMNVEV (reference sequence). The CDR3 loop reads CASSLIGQLGGEQYF. The DNA of the CDR3 is TGTGCCAGCAGTTTAATCGGACAACTAGGGGGCGAGCAGTACTTC.

This clone was detected a few times. The chain has TRBV12-5 and TRBJ2-1; unclear D gene. The CDR3 loop spans 11 amino acids. Trimming cost V 7 bases and J 10 bases, with 11 bases left between them. Germline CDR1 and CDR2: LGHNT and FRNRAP. For the CDR3, the DNA is TGTGCTAGTGTCCTATCGTCCGAGCAGTTCTTC. It translates to CASVLSSEQFF. Combining the CDR3 with reference TRBV12-5 and TRBJ2-1 gives the whole variable domain DARVTQTPRHKVTEMGQEVTMRCQPILGHNTVFWYRQTMMQGLELLAYFRNRAPLDDSGMPKDRFSAEMPDATLATLKIQPSEPRDSAVYFCASVLSSEQFFGPGTRLTVL.

The chain combines TRBV19 with TRBJ1-1; no reliable D call. CDR1 LNHDA and CDR2 SQIVND come from the germline V gene (reference sequence). The CDR3 is 13 residues long. The V end lost 8 bases, the J end lost 5 bases, and 15 bases lay between the germline ends. The CDR3 DNA reads TGTGCCAGTGGGAGAGACGCTCCGACTGAAGCTTTCTTT. This translates into CASGRDAPTEAFF.

This sequence joins TRBV19 and TRBJ1-1, with TRBD1 matching over 11 bases. This CDR3 contains 14 residues. Germline values: CDR1 LNHDA, CDR2 SQIVND (reference sequence). Trimming cost V 6 bases and J 6 bases; bases outside gene matches: 6. The CDR3 nucleotides read TGTGCCAGTAGCGGACAGGGGGCTGGCGCTGAAGCTTTCTTT. Its translation: CASSGQGAGAEAFF.

This clone was counted a few times. This chain joins TRBV6-5 and TRBJ1-3, with a possible D match to TRBD1 (5 bases). CDR1 and CDR2 from the germline V gene are MNHEY and SVGAGI. V was trimmed by 0 bases and J by 7 bases, leaving 10 bases between them. CDR3 length: 14 residues. CDR3 region: CASSYSAGRNTIYF. The CDR3 bases are TGTGCCAGCAGTTACTCGGCAGGGAGGAACACCATATATTTT.

This clone came up a few times. V usage is TRBV13 and J usage is TRBJ1-4, with 8 bases that match TRBD1. Trimming took 0 bases from V and 6 from J; bases not matched to a gene: 3. Germline V gene lookup returns CDR1 PRHDT and CDR2 FYEKMQ (reference sequence). The CDR3 is 15 residues long. The CDR3 DNA follows: TGTGCCAGCAGCTTAGGGGACAGGGTTGATGAAAAACTGTTTTTT. Residues: CASSLGDRVDEKLFF.

V and J are TRBV19 and TRBJ1-1; TRBD1 agrees at 7 bases. The CDR3 spans 14 residues. V shed 4 bases and J 6 bases; nucleotides not matched to a gene: 8. The germline gives CDR1 LNHDA, CDR2 SQIVND (reference sequence). The CDR3 sequence: CASSRRQGGSEAFF. Written as DNA, the CDR3 is TGTGCCAGTAGTAGAAGACAGGGTGGGTCTGAAGCTTTCTTT.

J is TRBJ2-1 and V is TRBV7-9; 8 positions match TRBD2. The germline gives CDR1 SEHNR, CDR2 FQNEAQ (reference sequence). The CDR3 is 13 amino acids. V was pared by 7 bases and J by 8 bases, with 7 bases of the junction left unmatched. DNA for the CDR3: TGTGCCAGCACCAGAGCGGGAGCTGATGAGCAGTTCTTC. It specifies CASTRAGADEQFF.

The rearrangement joins TRBV29-1 to TRBJ1-1; tentative D call: TRBD1 (5 bases). Looked up from germline, CDR1 is SQVTM and CDR2 is ANQGSEA. The CDR3 sequence is 15 residues long. V was clipped by 2 bases and J by 3 bases, with 16 bases between them. CDR3 sequence reads: CSVERSWVGDTEAFF. The CDR3 DNA is TGCAGCGTTGAACGGTCGTGGGTAGGGGACACTGAAGCTTTCTTT.

There are a few counts of this clone. This chain connects TRBV7-2 to TRBJ2-2; maybe TRBD1 (6 bases). This CDR3 is 15 amino acids long. Germline values: CDR1 SGHTA, CDR2 FQGNSA. Trimming cost V 5 bases and J 0 bases, with 10 bases left between them. CDR3 nucleotide sequence: TGTGCCAGCAGCCGACAGGCCGCGAACACCGGGGAGCTGTTTTTT. Protein sequence: CASSRQAANTGELFF.

V usage is TRBV10-3 and J usage is TRBJ1-1; TRBD1 aligns across 8 bases. With V trimmed by 6 bases and J by 3 bases, 3 bases remained unmatched. The CDR3 consists of 13 residues. Germline CDR1 is ENHRY and CDR2 is SYGVKD. The CDR3 DNA reads as TGTGCCATCAGCCCGACAGGGGACACTGAAGCTTTCTTT. It translates to CAISPTGDTEAFF.

This chain links TRBV6-5 with TRBJ2-7; 9 bases map to TRBD2. There are 15 residues in the CDR3. V trimming: 4 bases; J trimming: 2 bases; junction bases outside the gene matches: 6. The V gene's germline CDR1 is MNHEY and CDR2 SVGAGI. The CDR3 DNA is TGTGCCAGCAGTTTAGCGGGAGTAGGGACCTACGAGCAGTACTTC. Protein: CASSLAGVGTYEQYF.

A few counts support this clone. The chain joins TRBV11-3 to TRBJ2-2, with TRBD1 identical over 8 bases. This CDR3 comprises 15 residues. The V gene end was trimmed by 4 bases and the J gene end by 5 bases; junction bases not matched to a gene: 6. Germline V gives CDR1 SGHNT, CDR2 YENEEA. CDR3 sequence reads: CASSSRGQVTGELFF. DNA of the CDR3: TGTGCCAGCAGCTCACGGGGACAGGTGACCGGGGAGCTGTTTTTT. The full variable domain, its missing parts supplied by reference TRBV11-3 and TRBJ2-2, is EAGVVQSPRYKIIEKKQPVAFWCNPISGHNTLYWYLQNLGQGPELLIRYENEEAVDDSQLPKDRFSAERLKGVDSTLKIQPAELGDSAVYLCASSSRGQVTGELFFGEGSRLTVL.